A single TCR beta chain is shown here with its context. Its target is unknown. These data are taken from a study of T cell responses to AZD1222 COVID-19 vaccine. Overall study: Combined were second doses at about 4 or about 12 weeks.

V was clipped by 3 bases and J by 6 bases, with 12 bases between them. The CDR3 length is 14 residues. Germline CDR1 reads SGHTS; CDR2 reads YDEGEE. Study conclusions and caveats: Only six or seven AZD1222 recipients tested seropositive at baseline. Possibly, clonal diversity was underestimated; donors were largely white British and included more females. The reported proportion of spike-specific TCRs targeting unmutated variant regions was nearly half.

The data were produced by immunoSEQ multiplex PCR, yet TCRdb's version contains in-frame clones alone and is incomplete. Seen here are 150,000 to 200,000 clones, roughly 93% observed once, and the top ten hold over 7.5%. The clonotype was recovered from an adult in good health. The V call is TRBV5-8, the J call TRBJ2-2; possible D gene TRBD2, 5 bases. Sequenced here: peripheral blood, sampled on day 0 of AZD1222 vaccination. CDR3 residues: CASSYGPRAGELFF. The CDR3 DNA is TGTGCCAGCAGCTACGGTCCGCGGGCCGGGGAGCTGTTTTTT.